This TCR beta chain was captured in a study of identical twins. TCRdb analysed the 5' RACE reads with MiXCR anew, one entry per CDR3 protein. The sample lists approximately 630,000 distinct CDR3 sequences, roughly 6.6% occurring once. This clonotype was seen ten or more times. The sample also formed part of further work on yellow fever vaccine responses in identical twins.

The sequence was obtained from a woman between 18 and 29 years old in good health. Material for sequencing was PBMCs.

The CDR3 here is CASRKTDSGNTIYF. The DNA of the CDR3 is TGTGCCAGCAGGAAGACTGACTCTGGAAACACCATATATTTT. The rearrangement uses TRBV12-3 or TRBV12-4 and TRBJ1-3; no clear D. V lost 6 bases and J 0 bases, leaving 9 bases between the germline ends. The CDR3 runs to 14 residues.